This T cell receptor (beta chain) was captured by sequencing in a study of neurological immune-mediated disorders. Study-level points and caveats: HTLV-1-associated myelopathy had the most TCR clonal expansion, whereas multiple sclerosis had the least (lower than in healthy controls).

V trimming: 0 bases; J trimming: 3 bases; junction bases outside the gene matches: 2. In germline, CDR1 is MRHNA, CDR2 SNTAGT. The CDR3 loop spans 16 amino acids. Template-switch 5'RACE cDNA synthesis added a 10-nucleotide unique molecular identifier. One entry per CDR3 protein results from TCRdb running MiXCR on the 5' RACE reads. The sample yields 20,000 to 25,000 distinct CDR3 sequences, approximately 6.2% seen once. The sorted libraries drew on 1 million T cells that were CD4+ or CD8+. This clonotype was counted ten times or more. What it recognizes is unknown. The TCR comes from a man younger than 30 in good health. This chain links TRBV6-4 with TRBJ2-3; TRBD2 matches 11 bases. What was sequenced was CD8+ T cells from blood. CDR3 in amino acids: CASSDSTSGVTDTQYF. CDR3 DNA: TGTGCCAGCAGTGACTCGACTAGCGGGGTTACAGATACGCAGTATTTT.